The present entry profiles one T cell receptor (beta chain) with its context. The sample originates from a study of blood T cell repertoires in COVID-19. The wider study: Material from acute and convalescent COVID-19 was sourced from the United States, Italy and Spain. The analysed material was cDNA or gDNA that came from T cells, B-cell-depleted T cells, or PBMCs.

Looked up from germline, CDR1 is MNHNS and CDR2 is SASEGT. The CDR3 totals 15 residues. The trim removed 2 bases at V and 4 bases at J, leaving 7 bases unmatched. Per the authors' pipeline: The assay estimated nucleated cells by amplifying reference gene primers. Clones were read by immunoSEQ multiplex PCR, and TCRdb kept only the in-frame ones, dropping some. That table supplies the V and J calls and clone size; D and trimming were determined from the DNA. This sample has hundreds of thousands of clones; more than 80% occur once, and the top ten carry over 1.3%. Sequenced input: peripheral blood. This chain uses TRBV6-1 with TRBJ2-7, with TRBD1 matching over 8 bases. The sequence was obtained from a woman aged 25 to 39 with active or convalescent COVID-19. The CDR3 region has the DNA TGTGCCAGCAGTGAAATGGCAGGGGGCGGTTACGAGCAGTACTTC. It is translated as CASSEMAGGGYEQYF.